One and the same sample provided the 29 T cell receptor beta chains below, sequenced in a study of PD-1 blockade in classical Hodgkin lymphoma (dated by TCRdb to about 2020). Explained via the paper, the time point label denotes: cycle 4 day 1 (C4D1), after more than five weeks of nivolumab. Every trial patient had relapsed following autologous stem cell transplantation, and prior brentuximab vedotin exposure was what differed among cohorts A, B and C. The library was built by means of the immunoSEQ multiplex PCR assay. TCRdb retrieved this table from immuneACCESS and kept in-frame rearrangements only. Not all clones are present; in checked studies, unresolved V genes account for under half, and no reason is known for the remainder. Counted in this sample were tens of thousands of clones; around 76% of them appeared once. Of the sample, approximately 12% falls within the top ten clones. The sample in question was peripheral blood mononuclear cells (PBMCs), obtained before the fourth cycle of nivolumab. The receptor set was obtained from a human donor with classical Hodgkin lymphoma.

This clone was seen a few times. The chain couples TRBV6-5 to TRBJ2-6; D remains ambiguous. CDR1 is MNHEY and CDR2 is SVGAGI in the germline V gene. The CDR3 has 15 residues. V was shortened by 0 bases and J by 0 bases, with 3 bases between the two germline ends. The CDR3 coding sequence is TGTGCCAGCAGTTACTCACACTCTGGGGCCAACGTCCTGACTTTC. Protein product: CASSYSHSGANVLTF.

This clone showed up just once. The chain recombines TRBV18 with TRBJ1-2; 8 nucleotides line up with TRBD1. The V gene's germline CDR1 is KGHSH and CDR2 LQKENI. The CDR3 is 13 amino acids. V lost 3 bases and J lost 4; bases outside the gene matches: 1. The CDR3 sequence is CASSPGQGYGYTF. The CDR3, as DNA: TGTGCCAGCTCACCCGGACAGGGCTATGGCTACACCTTC.

This clone has more than one count but fewer than ten. Here the CDR3 DNA reads TGTGCCAGCAGTCAGTTGAGCGGTAAAGGCTACACCTTC. Translation: CASSQLSGKGYTF. J is TRBJ1-2 and V is TRBV27, with unresolved D. Germline lookup yields CDR1 MNHEY and CDR2 SMNVEV (reference sequence). Trimming took off 5 bases at V and 8 bases at J, with 15 bases between the two ends. CDR3 length: 13 amino acids.

The chain employs TRBV11-2 and TRBJ2-1; 13 bases are shared with TRBD2. V was clipped by 5 bases and J by 8 bases; unmatched bases: 3. The V gene's germline CDR1 is SGHAT and CDR2 FQNNGV. This CDR3 is 14 amino acids long. The CDR3 loop reads CASSPGLAGDEQFF. The CDR3 DNA sequence: TGTGCCAGCAGCCCCGGACTAGCGGGAGATGAGCAGTTCTTC.

V is TRBV5-4 and J is TRBJ2-1; 7 bases agree with TRBD2. Germline CDR1 reads SGHNT; CDR2 reads YYREEE (reference sequence). Trimming cost V 0 bases and J 1 base; bases outside gene matches: 7. There are 17 residues in the CDR3. The DNA of the CDR3 is TGTGCCAGCAGCTTGGGCCCTGCTAGCGGTTCCTACAATGAGCAGTTCTTC. Amino acid sequence: CASSLGPASGSYNEQFF.

This chain links TRBV28 with TRBJ1-4, with no clear D. The CDR3 loop spans 14 amino acids. The V end was cut by 9 bases, the J end by 8 bases, with 19 bases between. Germline-derived CDR1 and CDR2 are MDHEN and SYDVKM. For the CDR3, the DNA is TGTGCCAGTGCCGACTCCGCGGCGCGAGAAAAACTGTTTTTT. This encodes CASADSAAREKLFF.

The chain has TRBV14 and TRBJ1-4, with a weak D call TRBD1 (6 bases). The ends were cut back, 4 bases at V and 4 bases at J, with 13 bases in the middle. This CDR3 is built from 15 residues. The germline V gene has CDR1 SGHDN and CDR2 FVKESK. The DNA of the CDR3 is TGTGCCAGCAGCCCCCTTGGACAGAGTAATGAAAAACTGTTTTTT. Encoded protein: CASSPLGQSNEKLFF. Using reference TRBV14 and TRBJ1-4 for the parts outside the CDR3, the full variable domain is EAGVTQFPSHSVIEKGQTVTLRCDPISGHDNLYWYRRVMGKEIKFLLHFVKESKQDESGMPNNRFLAERTGGTYSTLKVQPAELEDSGVYFCASSPLGQSNEKLFFGSGTQLSVL.

The sample holds one count of this clone. This chain joins TRBV23-1 and TRBJ2-5; D remains unclear. The J call may be in error: the DNA end matches TRBJ2-7 better. TRBV23-1 is an ORF, with its function uncertain. The CDR3 is 14 residues long. CDR3 DNA sequence: TGCGCCAGCAGTCAGCCCTTCCTGAGATACGAGCAGTACTTC. Translated: CASSQPFLRYEQYF.

The chain recombines TRBV2 with TRBJ1-5; no firm D call. The germline V and J ends were trimmed by 2 bases and 1 base, with 3 bases remaining between them. This CDR3 is built from 13 residues. Germline V CDR1 and CDR2: SNHLY, FYNNEI. The CDR3 sequence is CASSENSNQPQHF. DNA for the CDR3: TGTGCCAGCAGTGAAAACAGCAATCAGCCCCAGCATTTT.

The rearrangement joins TRBV28 to TRBJ2-4, with D unclear. The CDR3 totals 14 residues. Germline V gene lookup returns CDR1 MDHEN and CDR2 SYDVKM. V dropped 2 bases and J dropped 6 bases, with 11 bases sitting between them. CDR3 DNA: TGTGCCAGCAGTTTACGTGGAAGTAGAAACATTCAGTACTTC. It translates to CASSLRGSRNIQYF.

The chain links TRBV6-5 to TRBJ1-6, with TRBD1 matching over 8 bases. Germline V CDR1 and CDR2: MNHEY, SVGAGI. This CDR3 has 13 residues. Unmatched junction bases numbered 1, after V lost 5 bases and J lost 7 bases. CDR3: CASSGDRNSPLHF. CDR3 nucleotide sequence: TGTGCCAGCAGTGGGGACAGGAATTCACCCCTCCACTTT.

The gene calls are TRBV6-1 and TRBJ2-1; D not certain. The V gene's germline CDR1 is MNHNS and CDR2 SASEGT. The CDR3 has 16 amino acids. The V end was cut by 4 bases, the J end by 2 bases, with 15 bases between. The CDR3 protein is CASSAHGASAYNEQFF. As DNA, the CDR3 is TGTGCCAGCAGTGCCCATGGAGCGAGTGCCTACAATGAGCAGTTCTTC.

The chain has TRBV5-1 and TRBJ2-1, with TRBD1 matching over 10 bases. V was clipped by 3 bases and J by 12 bases; unmatched bases: 3. This CDR3 has 12 amino acids. Germline V CDR1 and CDR2: SGHRS, YFSETQ. The CDR3 nucleotides are TGCGCCAGCAGCTCCGACAGGGGGCTGCAGTTCTTC. Its translation: CASSSDRGLQFF.

The gene calls are TRBV7-6 and TRBJ1-5, with D possibly matching TRBD1 (5 bases). The CDR3 runs 15 residues. The germline V gene encodes CDR1 SGHVS and CDR2 FNYEAQ. Trimming took 5 bases from V and 5 from J, leaving 16 bases between them. The CDR3 loop is CASSPGTAADQPQHF. The CDR3 bases are TGTGCCAGCAGCCCTGGGACGGCGGCGGATCAGCCCCAGCATTTT.

This clone was counted between two and nine times. The DNA of the CDR3 is TGTGCCAGCAGCCCGAGCGAAACTATCCAAGAGACCCAGTACTTC. Translation gives CASSPSETIQETQYF. The rearrangement joins TRBV7-3 to TRBJ2-5; no firm D call. V shed 5 bases and J shed 1 base, with 14 bases lying between them. Per germline, CDR1 SGHTA and CDR2 FQGTGA. This CDR3 has 15 residues.

The chain employs TRBV29-1 and TRBJ2-1; D call uncertain. CDR3 length equals 12 residues. The germline V and J ends were trimmed by 2 bases and 9 bases, with 11 bases remaining between them. Germline values: CDR1 SQVTM, CDR2 ANQGSEA. CDR3 amino acids: CSVERDSTEQFF. The DNA for the CDR3 is TGCAGCGTTGAAAGAGATTCCACTGAGCAGTTCTTC.

A few counts support this clone. The J gene is TRBJ2-5, the V gene TRBV11-2; the D gene is possibly TRBD2 (6 bases). Trimming took off 5 bases at V and 2 bases at J, with 18 bases between the two ends. The germline CDR1 and CDR2 sequences are SGHAT and FQNNGV. The CDR3 covers 16 residues. Here the CDR3 reads CASSPRSGSNQETQYF. For the CDR3, the DNA is TGTGCCAGCAGCCCCCGCTCCGGGAGTAATCAAGAGACCCAGTACTTC.

The gene calls are TRBV11-2 and TRBJ2-7, with a possible D match to TRBD2 (5 bases). The CDR3 covers 13 residues. From germline, CDR1 is SGHAT and CDR2 FQNNGV. V was pared by 4 bases and J by 5 bases, with 12 bases between. CDR3 DNA: TGTGCCAGCAGCTCCGAATTCGGGAACGAGCAGTACTTC. Translating it yields CASSSEFGNEQYF.

The chain combines TRBV7-2 with TRBJ1-4; D remains unclear. Germline CDR1 reads SGHTA; CDR2 reads FQGNSA. The germline V and J ends were trimmed by 5 bases and 8 bases, with 12 bases remaining between them. This CDR3 comprises 13 residues. CDR3 nucleotides: TGTGCCAGCAGCCCCTGGGAGAGAGAAAAACTGTTTTTT. It is translated as CASSPWEREKLFF.

This clone was recorded a few times. The chain joins TRBV11-3 to TRBJ2-3; D unresolved. The V end was cut by 2 bases, the J end by 2 bases, with 17 bases between. The CDR3 has 17 amino acids. Germline CDR1 is SGHNT and CDR2 is YENEEA. The CDR3, as DNA: TGTGCCAGCAGCTTAACGGTGGGTGTCAGCGACACAGATACGCAGTATTTT. Amino acid sequence: CASSLTVGVSDTDTQYF.

The CDR3 DNA reads TGTGCCAGCAGCCGCGGGGTCGACGGCTACACCTTC. Amino acids: CASSRGVDGYTF. V usage is TRBV7-9 and J usage is TRBJ1-2; no clear D. Germline values: CDR1 SEHNR, CDR2 FQNEAQ (reference sequence). Trimming took off 5 bases at V and 8 bases at J, with 12 bases between the two ends. The CDR3 spans 12 residues. The variable domain in full, completed from reference TRBV7-9 and TRBJ1-2, reads DTGVSQNPRHKITKRGQNVTFRCDPISEHNRLYWYRQTLGQGPEFLTYFQNEAQLEKSRLLSDRFSAERPKGSFSTLEIQRTEQGDSAMYLCASSRGVDGYTFGSGTRLTVV.

Only a few counts were recorded for this clone. The chain couples TRBV5-4 to TRBJ2-3; D might be TRBD1 (6 bases). The CDR3 loop spans 15 amino acids. With 0 bases removed from V and 0 bases from J, the gap between germline ends came to 8 bases. Germline V CDR1 and CDR2: SGHNT, YYREEE (reference sequence). In DNA, the CDR3 is TGTGCCAGCAGCTTGGTAGGGGGTAGCACAGATACGCAGTATTTT. It encodes CASSLVGGSTDTQYF. The whole variable domain, remainder taken from reference TRBV5-4 and TRBJ2-3, is ETGVTQSPTHLIKTRGQQVTLRCSSQSGHNTVSWYQQALGQGPQFIFQYYREEENGRGNFPPRFSGLQFPNYSSELNVNALELDDSALYLCASSLVGGSTDTQYFGPGTRLTVL.

The V gene is TRBV28, the J gene TRBJ2-1; 11 bases match TRBD2. Germline assignment: CDR1 MDHEN and CDR2 SYDVKM. The CDR3 is made up of 13 amino acids. V gave up 7 bases and J gave up 10 bases; unmatched junction bases: 6. The CDR3 bases are TGTGCCAGCACACTAGCGGGAGTCGGCGAGCAGTTCTTC. It codes for CASTLAGVGEQFF. The variable domain in full, with the rest retrieved from reference TRBV28 and TRBJ2-1, is DVKVTQSSRYLVKRTGEKVFLECVQDMDHENMFWYRQDPGLGLRLIYFSYDVKMKEKGDIPEGYSVSREKKERFSLILESASTNQTSMYLCASTLAGVGEQFFGPGTRLTVL.

The chain carries TRBV29-1 and TRBJ2-1; 8 nucleotides agree with TRBD2. This CDR3 comprises 17 residues. Germline V gene sequence: CDR1 SQVTM, CDR2 ANQGSEA. V shed 6 bases, J shed 3 bases, and the junction held 16 bases outside the gene matches. The chain's CDR3 is CSVDVGGTSGLYNEQFF. CDR3 coding DNA: TGCAGCGTAGACGTGGGGGGCACTAGCGGCCTCTACAATGAGCAGTTCTTC.

The chain employs TRBV5-6 and TRBJ2-5; tentatively, D is TRBD1 (6 bases). From germline, CDR1 is SGHDT and CDR2 YYEEEE. The CDR3 extends over 16 amino acids. With 4 bases removed from V and 2 bases from J, the gap between germline ends came to 18 bases. CDR3 protein: CASSGLRTELQETQYF. In DNA, the CDR3 is TGTGCCAGCAGCGGATTACGGACAGAACTTCAAGAGACCCAGTACTTC.

The J gene is TRBJ2-3, the V gene TRBV4-1, with D possibly matching TRBD1 (5 bases). V was cut by 0 bases and J by 2 bases, with 12 bases left in between. From germline, CDR1 is MGHRA and CDR2 YSYEKL. This CDR3 region has 16 residues. CDR3 sequence reads: CASSQDRGLYTDTQYF. The CDR3 DNA sequence: TGCGCCAGCAGCCAAGATAGGGGTCTTTACACAGATACGCAGTATTTT.

The V and J genes are TRBV11-2 and TRBJ2-7; TRBD1 or TRBD2 may be the D gene (5 bases each). Trimming took off 8 bases at V and 11 bases at J, with 19 bases between the two ends. The CDR3 totals 12 residues. The germline V gene has CDR1 SGHAT and CDR2 FQNNGV. The CDR3 DNA sequence: TGTGCCAGCTTCCGGGACGGATTTCCTAAGTACTTC. It specifies CASFRDGFPKYF.

The chain carries TRBV23-1 and TRBJ2-2; D is perhaps TRBD1 (7 bases). TRBV23-1 is recorded as an ORF, its role being uncertain. The CDR3 spans 16 residues. Trimming removed 4 bases at V and 1 base at J, with 13 bases between. CDR3 protein: CASSREAGGNTGELFF. In DNA, the CDR3 is TGCGCCAGCAGTCGGGAGGCAGGGGGGAACACCGGGGAGCTGTTTTTT.

Notes on this clone: The conserved phenylalanine or tryptophan is not found at the CDR3 terminus, so this likely reflects a read error. The chain uses TRBV7-2 and TRBJ1-1; TRBD1 aligns across 10 bases. The CDR3 is 13 amino acids. The junction had 8 bases not matched to a gene; V was cut back by 5 bases and J by 11 bases. The V gene's germline CDR1 is SGHTA and CDR2 FQGNSA. This CDR3 is CASSTDRGRLAFL. CDR3 sequence (DNA): TGTGCCAGCAGCACAGACAGGGGGCGGTTGGCTTTCCTT.